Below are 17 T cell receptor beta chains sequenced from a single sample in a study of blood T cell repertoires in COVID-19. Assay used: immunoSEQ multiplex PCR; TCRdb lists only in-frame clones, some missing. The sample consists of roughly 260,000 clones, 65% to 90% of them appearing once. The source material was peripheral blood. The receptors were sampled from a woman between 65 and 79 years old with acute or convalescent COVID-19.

In nucleotides, the CDR3 is TGTGCCAGCAGCCCATCCTACGGTATTAACTATGGCTACACCTTC. It codes for CASSPSYGINYGYTF. The chain is built from TRBV7-2 and TRBJ1-2; no firm D call. This CDR3 contains 15 residues. Germline assignment: CDR1 SGHTA and CDR2 FQGNSA. The ends were cut back, 5 bases at V and 1 base at J, with 14 bases in the middle.

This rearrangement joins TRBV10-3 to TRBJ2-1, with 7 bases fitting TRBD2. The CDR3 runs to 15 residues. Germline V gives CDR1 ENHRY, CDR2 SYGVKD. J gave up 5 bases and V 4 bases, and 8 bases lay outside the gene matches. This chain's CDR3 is CAISVTAGVDNEQFF. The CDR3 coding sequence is TGTGCCATCAGTGTAACCGCGGGGGTAGACAATGAGCAGTTCTTC.

CDR3 nucleotide sequence: TGTGCCATCAGTTCCTCAGACAGGGCTGGGGCCAACGTCCTGACTTTC. Its protein product is CAISSSDRAGANVLTF. The rearrangement links TRBV10-3 to TRBJ2-6; TRBD1 aligns across 7 bases. The ends lost 5 bases at V and 2 bases at J; junction bases unmatched: 6. This CDR3 region has 16 residues. Germline V gene sequence: CDR1 ENHRY, CDR2 SYGVKD.

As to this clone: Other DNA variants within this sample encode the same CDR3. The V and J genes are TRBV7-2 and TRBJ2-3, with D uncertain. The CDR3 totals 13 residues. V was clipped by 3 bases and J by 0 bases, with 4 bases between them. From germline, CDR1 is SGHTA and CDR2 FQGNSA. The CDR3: CASSFQSTDTQYF. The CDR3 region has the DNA TGTGCCAGCAGCTTTCAGAGCACAGATACGCAGTATTTT.

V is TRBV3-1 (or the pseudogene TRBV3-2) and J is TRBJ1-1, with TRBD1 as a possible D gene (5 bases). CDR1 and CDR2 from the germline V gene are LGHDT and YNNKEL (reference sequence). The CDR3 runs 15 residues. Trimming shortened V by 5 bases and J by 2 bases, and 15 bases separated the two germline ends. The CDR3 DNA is TGTGCCAGCAGCGTGCTGTCGGGGGTTAACACTGAAGCTTTCTTT. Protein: CASSVLSGVNTEAFF.

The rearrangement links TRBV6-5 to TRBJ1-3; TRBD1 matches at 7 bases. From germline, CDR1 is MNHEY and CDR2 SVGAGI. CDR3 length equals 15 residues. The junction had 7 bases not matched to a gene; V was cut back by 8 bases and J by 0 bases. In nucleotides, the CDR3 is TGTGCCAGCGGAGAATCAGGGGGCTCTGGAAACACCATATATTTT. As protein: CASGESGGSGNTIYF.

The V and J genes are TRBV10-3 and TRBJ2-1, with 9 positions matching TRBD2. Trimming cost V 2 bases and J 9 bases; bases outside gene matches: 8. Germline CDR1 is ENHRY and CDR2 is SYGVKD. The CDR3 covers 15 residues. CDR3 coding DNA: TGTGCCATCAGTGAGCTGGGCGGGGGGGCCAGTGAGCAGTTCTTC. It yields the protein CAISELGGGASEQFF.

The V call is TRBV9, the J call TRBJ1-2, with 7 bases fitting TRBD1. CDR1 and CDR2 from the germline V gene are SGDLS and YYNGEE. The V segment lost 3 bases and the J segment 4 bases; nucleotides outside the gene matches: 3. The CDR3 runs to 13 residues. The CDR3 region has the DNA TGTGCCAGCAGCGCGGGACAGCTCTATGGCTACACCTTC. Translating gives CASSAGQLYGYTF.

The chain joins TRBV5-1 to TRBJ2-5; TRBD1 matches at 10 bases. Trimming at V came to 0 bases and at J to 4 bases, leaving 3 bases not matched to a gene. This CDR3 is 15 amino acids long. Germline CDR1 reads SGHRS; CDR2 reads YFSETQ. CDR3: CASSLGRQGAETQYF. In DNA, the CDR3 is TGCGCCAGCAGCTTGGGCCGACAGGGGGCAGAGACCCAGTACTTC.

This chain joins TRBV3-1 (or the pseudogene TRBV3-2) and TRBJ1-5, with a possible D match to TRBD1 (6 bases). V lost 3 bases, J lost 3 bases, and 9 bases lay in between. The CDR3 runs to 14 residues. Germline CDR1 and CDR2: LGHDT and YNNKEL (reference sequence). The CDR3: CASSQGAYNQPQHF. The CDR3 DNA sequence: TGTGCCAGCAGCCAGGGGGCTTACAATCAGCCCCAGCATTTT.

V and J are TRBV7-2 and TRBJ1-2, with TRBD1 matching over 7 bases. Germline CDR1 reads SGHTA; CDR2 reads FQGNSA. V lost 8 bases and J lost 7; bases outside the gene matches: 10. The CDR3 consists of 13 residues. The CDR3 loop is CASDLNEGAGYTF. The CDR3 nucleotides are TGTGCCAGCGATCTTAATGAGGGGGCTGGCTACACCTTC.

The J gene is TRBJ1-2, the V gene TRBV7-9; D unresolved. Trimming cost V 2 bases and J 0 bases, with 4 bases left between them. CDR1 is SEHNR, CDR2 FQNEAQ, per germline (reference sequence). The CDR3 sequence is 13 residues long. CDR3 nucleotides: TGTGCCAGCAGCTTAACATCTAACTATGGCTACACCTTC. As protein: CASSLTSNYGYTF.

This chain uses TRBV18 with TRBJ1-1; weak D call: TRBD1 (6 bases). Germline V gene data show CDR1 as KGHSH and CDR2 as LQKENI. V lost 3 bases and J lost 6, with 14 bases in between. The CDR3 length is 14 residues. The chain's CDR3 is CASSPRTEGAEAFF. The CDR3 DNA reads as TGTGCCAGCTCACCCAGGACAGAGGGGGCTGAAGCTTTCTTT.

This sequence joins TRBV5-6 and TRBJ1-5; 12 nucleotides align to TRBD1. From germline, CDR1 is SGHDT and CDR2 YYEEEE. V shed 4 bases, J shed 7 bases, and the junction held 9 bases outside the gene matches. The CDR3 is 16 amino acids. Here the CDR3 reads CASSVRDRGQDQPQHF. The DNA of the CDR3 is TGTGCCAGCAGCGTCCGGGACAGGGGGCAGGACCAGCCCCAGCATTTT.

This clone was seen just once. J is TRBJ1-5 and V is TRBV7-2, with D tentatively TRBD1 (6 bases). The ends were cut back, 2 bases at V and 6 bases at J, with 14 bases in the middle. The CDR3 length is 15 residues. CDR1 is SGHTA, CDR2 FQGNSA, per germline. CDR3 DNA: TGTGCCAGCAGCTTACAGGGGCAGGTCGGTCAGCCCCAGCATTTT. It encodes CASSLQGQVGQPQHF.

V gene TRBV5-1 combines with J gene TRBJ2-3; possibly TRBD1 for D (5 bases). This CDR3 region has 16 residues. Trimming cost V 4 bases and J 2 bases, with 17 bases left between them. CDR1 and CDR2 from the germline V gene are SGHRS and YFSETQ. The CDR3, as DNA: TGCGCCAGCAGCCCCGGGTGGCAGGGCCCCACAGATACGCAGTATTTT. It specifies CASSPGWQGPTDTQYF.

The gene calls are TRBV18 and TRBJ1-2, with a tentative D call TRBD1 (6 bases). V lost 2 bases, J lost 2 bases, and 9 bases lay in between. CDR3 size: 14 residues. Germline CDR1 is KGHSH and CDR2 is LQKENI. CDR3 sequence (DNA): TGTGCCAGCTCACCAGTGCAGGGGAACTATGGCTACACCTTC. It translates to CASSPVQGNYGYTF.